This passage covers 15 T cell receptor beta chains from one sample sequenced in a study of shared T cell receptors in the human thymus. Using immunoSEQ multiplex PCR, the repertoire was profiled, and TCRdb retains in-frame clones only, with some absent. The sample has under 850,000 clones, roughly 90% seen once. These data were also filed under a second study, of human thymus T cells.

Sample: thymocytes. All receptors come from a boy under two years old with a congenital heart defect.

J is TRBJ2-3 and V is TRBV7-2, with 13 bases that match TRBD2. Germline values: CDR1 SGHTA, CDR2 FQGNSA. The CDR3 runs to 16 residues. The V segment lost 2 bases and the J segment 4 bases; nucleotides outside the gene matches: 3. CDR3 residues: CASSLILAGGADTQYF. In DNA, the CDR3 is TGTGCCAGCAGCTTAATACTAGCGGGAGGGGCAGATACGCAGTATTTT.

The chain combines TRBV11-3 with TRBJ2-4, with D hard to call. In germline, CDR1 is SGHNT, CDR2 YENEEA. The CDR3 runs 18 residues. V was clipped by 1 base and J by 0 bases, with 16 bases between them. In DNA, the CDR3 is TGTGCCAGCAGCTTAGCTTCCCAGGTAATACTAGCCAAAAACATTCAGTACTTC. Translating it yields CASSLASQVILAKNIQYF.

The V and J genes are TRBV7-8 and TRBJ2-6; D gene uncertain. CDR1 and CDR2 from the germline V gene are SGHVS and FQNEAQ. The CDR3 has 17 residues. V was pared by 1 base and J by 2 bases, with 12 bases between. The CDR3, as DNA: TGTGCCAGCAGCTTAGGTCGAAATGAGGCTGGGGCCAACGTCCTGACTTTC. Encoded protein: CASSLGRNEAGANVLTF.

J is TRBJ2-7 and V is TRBV7-2, with D possibly matching TRBD2 (6 bases). The CDR3 runs 17 residues. Trimming removed 5 bases from V and 1 base from J, with 21 bases in between. Germline CDR1 SGHTA, CDR2 FQGNSA. This chain's CDR3 is CASSRAANKAGSYEQYF. Written as DNA, the CDR3 is TGTGCCAGCAGCCGGGCCGCCAATAAGGCGGGATCCTACGAGCAGTACTTC. Full variable domain (outside the CDR3, taken from reference TRBV7-2 and TRBJ2-7): GAGVSQSPSNKVTEKGKDVELRCDPISGHTALYWYRQSLGQGLEFLIYFQGNSAPDKSGLPSDRFSAERTGGSVSTLTIQRTQQEDSAVYLCASSRAANKAGSYEQYFGPGTRLTVT.

This clone was detected only once. This chain uses TRBV5-1 with TRBJ2-6; tentative D call: TRBD2 (5 bases). Germline assignment: CDR1 SGHRS and CDR2 YFSETQ. The CDR3 sequence is 16 residues long. V lost 1 base and J lost 3, with 11 bases in between. The CDR3 DNA reads TGCGCCAGCAGCTTGCCAGGAGGCTTTGGGGCCAACGTCCTGACTTTC. The encoded protein is CASSLPGGFGANVLTF.

This clone appeared once. The chain joins TRBV5-8 to TRBJ2-1, with a tentative D call TRBD2 (6 bases). The CDR3 runs to 14 residues. The V and J ends lost 3 bases and 3 bases respectively, with 10 bases between them. CDR1 SGHTS and CDR2 YDEGEE come from the germline V gene. The CDR3 nucleotides read TGTGCCAGCAGCTCGTCTAGCGACTACAATGAGCAGTTCTTC. Translated: CASSSSSDYNEQFF.

This clone came up once. The chain carries TRBV18 and TRBJ1-5; D remains ambiguous. Germline V lookup: CDR1 KGHSH, CDR2 LQKENI. Deletions cut 5 bases from V and 0 bases from J, with 11 bases between. This CDR3 has 15 amino acids. The CDR3: CASSSGPFSNQPQHF. In DNA form, the CDR3 reads TGTGCCAGCTCATCCGGTCCCTTTAGCAATCAGCCCCAGCATTTT.

The chain carries TRBV7-6 and TRBJ1-1; the D is unclear. Trimming left V 2 bases short and J 1 base short, with 5 bases between. The CDR3 length is 13 residues. Germline loops: CDR1 SGHVS, CDR2 FNYEAQ. CDR3 DNA: TGTGCCAGCAGCTTACTAGAGAACACTGAAGCTTTCTTT. Translation: CASSLLENTEAFF.

The chain links TRBV6-5 to TRBJ2-1; D may be TRBD2 (6 bases). The CDR3 consists of 16 residues. Germline V gene sequence: CDR1 MNHEY, CDR2 SVGAGI. Trimming stripped 4 bases from V and 6 bases from J, with 19 bases between. The DNA for the CDR3 is TGTGCCAGCAGTTTCCGTCGGGCCCTGGGGGGCAATGAGCAGTTCTTC. Translating gives CASSFRRALGGNEQFF.

CDR3 in DNA: TGTGCTAGTGGTTTGGTAGGGTTACGACTAGCGGGAGACCTCCCCTACAATGAGCAGTTCTTC. Translation gives CASGLVGLRLAGDLPYNEQFF. V and J are TRBV12-5 and TRBJ2-1, with 12 bases lining up with TRBD2. Germline trimming cut 0 bases from V and 2 bases from J; bases unmatched to any gene: 14. Germline CDR1 is LGHNT and CDR2 is FRNRAP. The CDR3 spans 21 residues.

The chain uses TRBV27 and TRBJ2-7, with D maybe TRBD2 (5 bases). Trimming removed 6 bases at V and 5 bases at J, with 8 bases between. CDR1 is MNHEY and CDR2 is SMNVEV in the germline V gene (reference sequence). CDR3 size: 11 residues. The CDR3 loop is CASSEGHEQYF. CDR3 sequence (DNA): TGTGCCAGCAGCGAGGGTCACGAGCAGTACTTC.

The gene calls are TRBV15 and TRBJ2-5; TRBD2 matches at 8 bases. V lost 5 bases to trimming and J lost 4 bases; unmatched junction nucleotides: 6. The CDR3 is made up of 14 amino acids. Germline assignment: CDR1 LNHNV and CDR2 YYDKDF (reference sequence). Here the CDR3 DNA reads TGTGCCACCAGCGGAGGACTAGCTGGAGAGACCCAGTACTTC. It is translated as CATSGGLAGETQYF. Combining the CDR3 with reference TRBV15 and TRBJ2-5 gives the whole variable domain DAMVIQNPRYQVTQFGKPVTLSCSQTLNHNVMYWYQQKSSQAPKLLFHYYDKDFNNEADTPDNFQSRRPNTSFCFLDIRSPGLGDTAMYLCATSGGLAGETQYFGPGTRLLVL.

V gene TRBV2 combines with J gene TRBJ2-7, with a tentative D call TRBD2 (6 bases). The germline gives CDR1 SNHLY, CDR2 FYNNEI. The CDR3 has 14 amino acids. With 6 bases removed from V and 2 bases from J, the gap between germline ends came to 14 bases. CDR3 in DNA: TGTGCCAGCAGCGTATGCGGGAACCCCTACGAGCAGTACTTC. Translation gives CASSVCGNPYEQYF.

This rearrangement joins TRBV5-6 to TRBJ1-2, with D maybe TRBD1 (6 bases). The germline gives CDR1 SGHDT, CDR2 YYEEEE. Trimming left V 0 bases short and J 3 bases short, with 21 bases between. This CDR3 has 18 residues. The CDR3: CASSLDQKQGPSDYGYTF. CDR3 nucleotide sequence: TGTGCCAGCAGCTTGGACCAGAAACAGGGTCCTTCGGACTATGGCTACACCTTC. The whole variable domain, filled in from reference TRBV5-6 and TRBJ1-2, reads DAGVTQSPTHLIKTRGQQVTLRCSPKSGHDTVSWYQQALGQGPQFIFQYYEEEERQRGNFPDRFSGHQFPNYSSELNVNALLLGDSALYLCASSLDQKQGPSDYGYTFGSGTRLTVV.

The gene calls are TRBV11-2 and TRBJ2-1; the match to TRBD1 covers 8 bases. CDR3 size: 18 residues. V lost 5 bases, J lost 0 bases, and 12 bases stayed unmatched. The germline V gene has CDR1 SGHAT and CDR2 FQNNGV. CDR3 DNA sequence: TGTGCCAGCAGCACACCCCCGACGGGACAGGCCTCCTACAATGAGCAGTTCTTC. This encodes CASSTPPTGQASYNEQFF.